The clone carrying this T cell receptor (beta chain) has only one observation. Its antigen is still unknown. The sample originates from a study of cytomegalovirus exposure and HLA in healthy donors. Overall study: Roughly 92 million unique TCRs, all from HLA-typed donors, were included in an early release of the data.

The study's findings and limits: As was reported, the classifier diagnosed cytomegalovirus status with high specificity and sensitivity.

This PCR relied on a set of 60 Vbeta primers and 13 Jbeta primers. Assay used: immunoSEQ multiplex PCR; TCRdb lists only in-frame clones, some missing. This sample carries some 130,000 clones, approximately 60% of them seen once, and the ten largest clones take 1.6%. In germline, CDR1 is SQVTM, CDR2 ANQGSEA. This CDR3 is 12 amino acids long. V shed 3 bases and J shed 6 bases, with 12 bases lying between them. The TCR comes from a human donor in good health. Sample: PBMCs. The chain has TRBV29-1 and TRBJ2-7, with a possible D match to TRBD1 (6 bases). CDR3 in amino acids: CSVDRTVGEQYF. DNA of the CDR3: TGCAGCGTTGACCGGACAGTGGGCGAGCAGTACTTC.